This entry concerns a single TCR beta chain. The antigen remains unidentified. CD4+ T cell isolation took place after 10 days of culture. Either the mRNA-1273 or the BNT162b2 vaccine was given to participants as two doses. Half-medium changes using IL-2 medium occurred on days 3 and 7. Trimming cost V 1 base and J 5 bases; bases outside gene matches: 7. The CDR3 sequence is 16 residues long. The germline CDR1 and CDR2 sequences are LNHNV and YYDKDF (reference sequence). The sample is drawn from a study of vaccination effects on CD4 cells after COVID-19. Study observations and caveats: Pronounced clonal contraction occurred in clones induced by infection and by vaccine late after vaccination.

The table came from immunoSEQ multiplex PCR; TCRdb's copy has only in-frame clones and leaves some out. The sample contains more than 55,000 clones, less than 80% of which appear only once. The J gene is TRBJ1-5, the V gene TRBV15, with 8 nucleotides matching TRBD1. The sample here was CD4+ T cells from PBMCs cultured without peptide, taken after COVID-19 vaccination. The receptor was isolated from a human donor who received a COVID-19 vaccine. This chain's CDR3 is CATSRGRTGTYQPQHF. Here the CDR3 DNA reads TGTGCCACCAGCAGAGGACGGACAGGGACCTATCAGCCCCAGCATTTT.